These T cell receptor beta chains were read from a single sample in a study of T-cell memory formation after mild COVID-19. Via MiXCR, TCRdb re-called the 5' RACE reads, giving one row per CDR3 protein. Of over 150,000 distinct CDR3 sequences in the sample, 15% to 20% were seen once. The sequenced sample was PBMCs or a T cell subset sorted from them (not recorded which). Every receptor here comes from a young man who had mild COVID-19 (a few samples of this study predate the infection). Cell type and time point are not known. CDR3s include the opening cysteine and the closing phenylalanine or tryptophan. The order of the fields is V gene, clone size, J gene, D gene, CDR3 protein, CDR3 DNA. D genes are given only for firm matches. Some rows have no size entry. The others give once, few or many, or a class for an expanded clone.

v_gene: TRBV29-1; abundance: few; j_gene: TRBJ2-3; d_gene: TRBD2; CDR3aa: CSVRNGGVTDTQYF; CDR3nt: TGCAGCGTGCGGAACGGGGGGGTAACAGATACGCAGTATTTT
v_gene: TRBV12-3/TRBV12-4; abundance: few; j_gene: TRBJ2-7; d_gene: NA; CDR3aa: CASAPYPGGSSYEQYF; CDR3nt: TGTGCCAGCGCCCCGTACCCTGGGGGCAGCTCCTACGAGCAGTACTTC
v_gene: TRBV15; abundance: few; j_gene: TRBJ2-5; d_gene: NA; CDR3aa: CATSRAPPAGTLQETQYF; CDR3nt: TGTGCCACCAGCAGAGCGCCGCCGGCAGGGACACTCCAAGAGACCCAGTACTTC
v_gene: TRBV3-1; abundance: NA; j_gene: TRBJ2-3; d_gene: NA; CDR3aa: CASSQEGGRDTQYF; CDR3nt: TGTGCCAGCAGCCAAGAGGGCGGAAGAGATACGCAGTATTTT
v_gene: TRBV7-3; abundance: few; j_gene: TRBJ2-2; d_gene: TRBD2; CDR3aa: CASSLRGAHTGELFF; CDR3nt: TGTGCCAGCAGCTTGCGGGGGGCCCACACCGGGGAGCTGTTTTTT
v_gene: TRBV5-1; abundance: few; j_gene: TRBJ2-2; d_gene: NA; CDR3aa: CASSTGGNTGELFF; CDR3nt: TGCGCCAGCAGCACCGGGGGGAACACCGGGGAGCTGTTTTTT
v_gene: TRBV6-2/TRBV6-3; abundance: NA; j_gene: TRBJ1-1; d_gene: NA; CDR3aa: CASSPRDAYTEAFF; CDR3nt: TGTGCCAGCAGCCCCAGGGACGCCTACACTGAAGCTTTCTTT
v_gene: TRBV7-2; abundance: NA; j_gene: TRBJ1-5; d_gene: NA; CDR3aa: CASSLEKRQPQHF; CDR3nt: TGTGCCAGCAGCTTAGAGAAGCGCCAGCCCCAGCATTTT
v_gene: TRBV28; abundance: few; j_gene: TRBJ1-4; d_gene: TRBD1; CDR3aa: CASSPGTGAVNEKLFF; CDR3nt: TGTGCCAGCAGTCCCGGGACAGGGGCCGTTAATGAAAAACTGTTTTTT
v_gene: TRBV7-9; abundance: once; j_gene: TRBJ1-2; d_gene: NA; CDR3aa: CASRGHRANYGYTF; CDR3nt: TGTGCCAGCCGGGGGCACAGAGCCAACTATGGCTACACCTTC
v_gene: TRBV6-5; abundance: NA; j_gene: TRBJ1-4; d_gene: TRBD1; CDR3aa: CASSSRGLNEKLFF; CDR3nt: TGTGCCAGCAGTTCGAGGGGGCTGAATGAAAAACTGTTTTTT
v_gene: TRBV5-1; abundance: many; j_gene: TRBJ2-1; d_gene: NA; CDR3aa: CASSPPGPSRVF; CDR3nt: TGCGCCAGCAGCCCCCCGGGTCCCAGTAGGGTCTTC
v_gene: TRBV5-1; abundance: many; j_gene: TRBJ2-3; d_gene: TRBD1; CDR3aa: CASRLQTGGTDTQYF; CDR3nt: TGCGCCAGCAGGCTTCAAACAGGGGGGACAGATACGCAGTATTTT
v_gene: TRBV6-5; abundance: NA; j_gene: TRBJ1-2; d_gene: NA; CDR3aa: CASSYSIRTGGNGYTF; CDR3nt: TGTGCCAGCAGTTACTCGATTCGGACGGGGGGCAACGGCTACACCTTC
v_gene: TRBV5-1; abundance: many; j_gene: TRBJ2-7; d_gene: TRBD2; CDR3aa: CASSLEASGLREQYF; CDR3nt: TGCGCCAGCAGCTTGGAGGCTAGCGGTCTACGAGAGCAGTACTTC
v_gene: TRBV5-1; abundance: NA; j_gene: TRBJ2-5; d_gene: NA; CDR3aa: CDSSLEGAGETQYF; CDR3nt: TGCGACAGCAGCTTGGAGGGGGCCGGAGAGACCCAGTACTTC
v_gene: TRBV20-1; abundance: few; j_gene: TRBJ2-2; d_gene: TRBD2; CDR3aa: CSARDVETSGTGELFF; CDR3nt: TGCAGTGCTAGAGATGTGGAGACTAGCGGAACCGGGGAGCTGTTTTTT
v_gene: TRBV24-1; abundance: once; j_gene: TRBJ2-2; d_gene: NA; CDR3aa: CATSGTHTNTGELFF; CDR3nt: TGTGCCACCTCCGGGACGCATACGAACACCGGGGAGCTGTTTTTT
v_gene: TRBV12-3/TRBV12-4; abundance: NA; j_gene: TRBJ1-5; d_gene: TRBD1; CDR3aa: CASRRTGGGNQPQHF; CDR3nt: TGTGCCAGCAGAAGGACAGGGGGCGGCAATCAGCCCCAGCATTTT
v_gene: TRBV7-2; abundance: few; j_gene: TRBJ2-1; d_gene: NA; CDR3aa: CASSFEAVGQFF; CDR3nt: TGTGCCAGCAGCTTTGAGGCCGTGGGCCAGTTCTTC
v_gene: TRBV7-6; abundance: few; j_gene: TRBJ2-2; d_gene: NA; CDR3aa: CASSWGIVWSSNTGELFF; CDR3nt: TGTGCCAGCAGCTGGGGGATCGTCTGGTCTTCGAACACCGGGGAGCTGTTTTTT
v_gene: TRBV7-2; abundance: NA; j_gene: TRBJ2-5; d_gene: TRBD2; CDR3aa: CASSLGLLAGGPETQYF; CDR3nt: TGTGCCAGCAGCTTGGGGCTACTAGCGGGGGGGCCTGAGACCCAGTACTTC
v_gene: TRBV4-2; abundance: NA; j_gene: TRBJ1-4; d_gene: NA; CDR3aa: CASSQVSDEKLFF; CDR3nt: TGTGCCAGCAGCCAAGTGAGTGATGAAAAACTGTTTTTT
v_gene: TRBV7-9; abundance: few; j_gene: TRBJ2-3; d_gene: NA; CDR3aa: CASSSSPTDTQYF; CDR3nt: TGTGCCAGCAGCTCCAGCCCAACGGATACGCAGTATTTT
v_gene: TRBV4-3; abundance: few; j_gene: TRBJ2-7; d_gene: TRBD1; CDR3aa: CASSPLPGQVYEQYF; CDR3nt: TGCGCCAGCAGCCCCTTACCGGGACAGGTCTACGAGCAGTACTTC
v_gene: TRBV6-6; abundance: few; j_gene: TRBJ1-2; d_gene: TRBD1; CDR3aa: CASNSGGYYGYTF; CDR3nt: TGTGCCAGCAATTCAGGGGGTTACTATGGCTACACCTTC
v_gene: TRBV6-1; abundance: NA; j_gene: TRBJ1-2; d_gene: NA; CDR3aa: CASSESGWHYTF; CDR3nt: TGTGCCAGCAGTGAATCAGGATGGCACTACACCTTC
v_gene: TRBV6-1; abundance: NA; j_gene: TRBJ1-4; d_gene: TRBD1; CDR3aa: CASSDPGGTNEKLFF; CDR3nt: TGTGCCAGCAGCGACCCAGGGGGAACTAATGAAAAACTGTTTTTT
v_gene: TRBV11-1; abundance: once; j_gene: TRBJ2-2; d_gene: NA; CDR3aa: CATGPQGIGELFF; CDR3nt: TGTGCCACAGGACCACAGGGTATCGGGGAGCTGTTTTTT
v_gene: TRBV5-4; abundance: few; j_gene: TRBJ2-3; d_gene: NA; CDR3aa: CASSPLDGTDTQYF; CDR3nt: TGTGCCAGCAGCCCCCTAGACGGAACAGATACGCAGTATTTT
v_gene: TRBV7-9; abundance: NA; j_gene: TRBJ1-6; d_gene: NA; CDR3aa: CASSPGTSRSSYNSPLHF; CDR3nt: TGTGCCAGCAGCCCCGGGACTAGCCGTAGCTCCTATAATTCACCCCTCCACTTT
v_gene: TRBV14; abundance: few; j_gene: TRBJ2-5; d_gene: TRBD1; CDR3aa: CASSRDRQQETQYF; CDR3nt: TGTGCCAGCAGCCGGGACAGACAGCAAGAGACCCAGTACTTC
v_gene: TRBV5-6; abundance: NA; j_gene: TRBJ2-1; d_gene: NA; CDR3aa: CASSLYRNEQFF; CDR3nt: TGTGCCAGCAGCTTGTACAGGAATGAGCAGTTCTTC
v_gene: TRBV7-9; abundance: NA; j_gene: TRBJ1-1; d_gene: TRBD1; CDR3aa: CASSKPQGVSTEAFF; CDR3nt: TGTGCCAGCAGCAAGCCACAGGGGGTTAGCACTGAAGCTTTCTTT
v_gene: TRBV5-4; abundance: NA; j_gene: TRBJ2-3; d_gene: TRBD1; CDR3aa: CASNGQGWDTQYF; CDR3nt: TGTGCCAGCAACGGACAGGGGTGGGATACGCAGTATTTT
v_gene: TRBV10-3; abundance: NA; j_gene: TRBJ2-3; d_gene: TRBD1; CDR3aa: CAIADNGQARPDTQYF; CDR3nt: TGTGCCATCGCGGACAATGGACAGGCCCGTCCGGATACGCAGTATTTT
v_gene: TRBV7-2; abundance: NA; j_gene: TRBJ1-2; d_gene: NA; CDR3aa: CASSLQPTGGISTF; CDR3nt: TGTGCCAGCAGCTTACAACCCACGGGGGGGATTAGCACCTTC
v_gene: TRBV6-5; abundance: few; j_gene: TRBJ1-1; d_gene: TRBD1; CDR3aa: CASSEKQGVSTEAFF; CDR3nt: TGTGCCAGCAGTGAAAAACAGGGGGTGAGCACTGAAGCTTTCTTT
v_gene: TRBV5-1; abundance: NA; j_gene: TRBJ2-4; d_gene: NA; CDR3aa: CASRRDLAKNIQYF; CDR3nt: TGCGCCAGCAGACGGGACCTAGCCAAAAACATTCAGTACTTC
v_gene: TRBV7-3; abundance: NA; j_gene: TRBJ2-2; d_gene: NA; CDR3aa: CASSLVPAAGELFF; CDR3nt: TGTGCCAGCAGCTTAGTCCCAGCAGCCGGGGAGCTGTTTTTT
v_gene: TRBV28; abundance: NA; j_gene: TRBJ2-3; d_gene: NA; CDR3aa: CASSTPDTQYF; CDR3nt: TGTGCCAGCAGTACGCCCGATACGCAGTATTTT
v_gene: TRBV15; abundance: NA; j_gene: TRBJ2-5; d_gene: NA; CDR3aa: CATSSRTGYQETQYF; CDR3nt: TGTGCCACCAGCTCGCGTACAGGGTACCAAGAGACCCAGTACTTC
v_gene: TRBV29-1; abundance: few; j_gene: TRBJ2-2; d_gene: TRBD2; CDR3aa: CSVGGRTSGLNTGELFF; CDR3nt: TGCAGCGTTGGAGGAAGAACTAGCGGATTGAACACCGGGGAGCTGTTTTTT
v_gene: TRBV28; abundance: few; j_gene: TRBJ1-2; d_gene: NA; CDR3aa: CAGASNYGYTF; CDR3nt: TGTGCCGGGGCATCAAACTATGGCTACACCTTC
v_gene: TRBV7-2; abundance: NA; j_gene: TRBJ2-5; d_gene: TRBD2; CDR3aa: CASSSWTSEETQYF; CDR3nt: TGTGCCAGCAGCTCGTGGACTAGCGAAGAGACCCAGTACTTC
v_gene: TRBV15; abundance: NA; j_gene: TRBJ2-3; d_gene: TRBD2; CDR3aa: CATSLRTSGGRDTQYF; CDR3nt: TGTGCCACCAGCCTACGGACTAGCGGGGGTAGAGATACGCAGTATTTT
v_gene: TRBV20-1; abundance: NA; j_gene: TRBJ2-1; d_gene: TRBD2; CDR3aa: CSARTGGAPYNEQFF; CDR3nt: TGCAGTGCTAGAACCGGGGGGGCCCCCTACAATGAGCAGTTCTTC
v_gene: TRBV5-1; abundance: few; j_gene: TRBJ1-5; d_gene: NA; CDR3aa: CASSLLGGEAQHF; CDR3nt: TGCGCCAGCAGCCTGCTGGGGGGGGAAGCCCAGCATTTT
v_gene: TRBV4-1; abundance: few; j_gene: TRBJ2-5; d_gene: TRBD2; CDR3aa: CASSRTSGGVKTQYF; CDR3nt: TGCGCCAGCAGCCGTACTAGCGGGGGAGTAAAGACCCAGTACTTC
v_gene: TRBV6-1; abundance: few; j_gene: TRBJ1-6; d_gene: NA; CDR3aa: CASSERQRSPLHF; CDR3nt: TGTGCCAGCAGTGAACGTCAGCGTTCACCCCTCCACTTT
v_gene: TRBV4-1; abundance: NA; j_gene: TRBJ1-4; d_gene: NA; CDR3aa: CASSLLAGLEKLFF; CDR3nt: TGCGCCAGCAGCCTCCTGGCAGGGCTTGAAAAACTGTTTTTT
v_gene: TRBV5-1; abundance: few; j_gene: TRBJ2-1; d_gene: TRBD2; CDR3aa: CASSLGGTRFLDEQFF; CDR3nt: TGCGCCAGCAGCCTGGGCGGGACTAGATTTCTGGATGAGCAGTTCTTC
v_gene: TRBV11-1; abundance: NA; j_gene: TRBJ2-1; d_gene: NA; CDR3aa: CASRRGGNNEQFF; CDR3nt: TGTGCCAGCAGAAGGGGGGGGAACAATGAGCAGTTCTTC
v_gene: TRBV20-1; abundance: NA; j_gene: TRBJ1-2; d_gene: NA; CDR3aa: CSARDSGRTYGYTF; CDR3nt: TGCAGTGCTAGAGATTCAGGGAGGACCTATGGCTACACCTTC
v_gene: TRBV5-4; abundance: many; j_gene: TRBJ2-3; d_gene: TRBD1; CDR3aa: CASSSGQGEADTQYF; CDR3nt: TGTGCCAGCAGCTCCGGACAGGGAGAGGCGGATACGCAGTATTTT
v_gene: TRBV7-2; abundance: few; j_gene: TRBJ2-3; d_gene: NA; CDR3aa: CASSLAPSGGGADTQYF; CDR3nt: TGTGCCAGCAGCTTAGCTCCCAGCGGAGGGGGCGCAGATACGCAGTATTTT
v_gene: TRBV9; abundance: few; j_gene: TRBJ2-1; d_gene: TRBD2; CDR3aa: CASSVTPGGSYNEQFF; CDR3nt: TGTGCCAGCAGCGTAACCCCGGGGGGCTCCTACAATGAGCAGTTCTTC
v_gene: TRBV30; abundance: few; j_gene: TRBJ2-1; d_gene: TRBD2; CDR3aa: CAWSRPGLDSYNEQFF; CDR3nt: TGTGCCTGGAGCAGACCGGGACTAGACTCCTACAATGAGCAGTTCTTC
v_gene: TRBV18; abundance: few; j_gene: TRBJ2-5; d_gene: NA; CDR3aa: CASSPRTTRETQYF; CDR3nt: TGTGCCAGCTCACCACGGACCACCCGGGAGACCCAGTACTTC